Sequencing of this TCR beta chain was carried out in a study of cytomegalovirus exposure and HLA in healthy donors. The germline V gene encodes CDR1 LGHNA and CDR2 YSLEER. V was pared by 0 bases and J by 14 bases, with 8 bases between. The CDR3 has 12 amino acids. With 60 Vbeta and 13 Jbeta primers, the PCR was carried out. Generated by immunoSEQ multiplex PCR, the TCRdb table keeps only in-frame clones and is missing some. Here the sample spans around 50,000 clones, 75% to 85% being singletons. Of note for this clone: What it binds is not known.

General observations from the study: Within an earlier analysis, most TCR beta V segments proved productive either about 90% or about 30% of the time.

The source of this sequence is a man aged 25 to 40 in good health and CMV-seronegative. Sequencing was carried out using PBMCs. V and J are TRBV4-3 and TRBJ1-6; D is unresolved. The CDR3 region is CASSQEGGALHF. Here the CDR3 DNA reads TGCGCCAGCAGCCAAGAGGGAGGAGCCCTCCACTTT.